A few counts support the clone carrying this T cell receptor (beta chain). The J segment lost 0 bases and the V segment lost 2 bases, leaving 2 bases of the junction unmatched. The CDR3 has 15 residues. Germline V gives CDR1 MNHEY, CDR2 SMNVEV (reference sequence). MiXCR, applied by TCRdb to the 5' RACE reads, yields one record per CDR3 protein. The sample shows some 80,000 distinct CDR3 sequences, about 14% of them seen only once. This record belongs to a study of T cells after yellow fever vaccination. Overall study findings and caveats: Booster sampling recovered most clones from primary vaccination (96% CD4, around 88% CD8).

This material consisted of CD8+ T cells not binding an NS4B(214-222) dextramer, sorted from PBMCs, taken 21 days after the first yellow fever vaccination. This sequence was found in a man between 18 and 29 years old who received the YFV17D yellow fever vaccine. V is TRBV27 and J is TRBJ2-7; 9 bases map to TRBD1. The CDR3 reads CASSLAGQGSYEQYF. As DNA, the CDR3 is TGTGCCAGCAGTTTAGCGGGACAGGGCTCCTACGAGCAGTACTTC.